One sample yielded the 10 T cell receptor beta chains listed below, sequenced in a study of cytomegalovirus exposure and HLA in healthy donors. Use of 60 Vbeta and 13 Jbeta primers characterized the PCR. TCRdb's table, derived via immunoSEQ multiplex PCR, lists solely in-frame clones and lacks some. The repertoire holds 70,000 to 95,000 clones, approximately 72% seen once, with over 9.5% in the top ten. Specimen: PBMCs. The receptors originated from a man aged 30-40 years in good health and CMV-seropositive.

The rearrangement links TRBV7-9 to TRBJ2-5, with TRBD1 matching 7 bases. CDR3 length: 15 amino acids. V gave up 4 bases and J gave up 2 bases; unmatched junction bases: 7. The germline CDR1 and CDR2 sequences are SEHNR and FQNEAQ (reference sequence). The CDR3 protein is CASSSAGTAQETQYF. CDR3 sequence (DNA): TGTGCCAGCAGCTCCGCCGGGACAGCTCAAGAGACCCAGTACTTC.

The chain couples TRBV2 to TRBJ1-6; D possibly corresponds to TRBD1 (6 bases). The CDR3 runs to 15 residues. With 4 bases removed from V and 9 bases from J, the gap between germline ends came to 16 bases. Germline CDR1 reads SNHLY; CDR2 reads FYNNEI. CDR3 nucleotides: TGTGCCAGCAGTGCCGAACAGGGTAACGGTTCACCCCTCCACTTT. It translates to CASSAEQGNGSPLHF.

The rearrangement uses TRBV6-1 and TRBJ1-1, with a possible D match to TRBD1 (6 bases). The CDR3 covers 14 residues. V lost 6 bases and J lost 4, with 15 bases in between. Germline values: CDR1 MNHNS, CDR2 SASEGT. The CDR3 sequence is CASSEQGWGTEAFF. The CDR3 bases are TGTGCCAGCAGCGAACAGGGTTGGGGCACTGAAGCTTTCTTT.

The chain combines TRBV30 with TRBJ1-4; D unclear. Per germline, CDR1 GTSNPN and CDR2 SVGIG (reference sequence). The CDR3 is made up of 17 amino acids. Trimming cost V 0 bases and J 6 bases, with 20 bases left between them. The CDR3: CAWSVRKGVKMDEKLFF. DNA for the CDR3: TGTGCCTGGAGTGTACGAAAGGGAGTGAAAATGGATGAAAAACTGTTTTTT.

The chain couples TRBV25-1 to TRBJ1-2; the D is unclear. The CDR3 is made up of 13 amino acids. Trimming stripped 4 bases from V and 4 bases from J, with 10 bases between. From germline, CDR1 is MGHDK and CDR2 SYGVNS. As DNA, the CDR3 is TGTGCCAGCAGTGGAGGGTACGGCTATGGCTACACCTTC. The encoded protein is CASSGGYGYGYTF.

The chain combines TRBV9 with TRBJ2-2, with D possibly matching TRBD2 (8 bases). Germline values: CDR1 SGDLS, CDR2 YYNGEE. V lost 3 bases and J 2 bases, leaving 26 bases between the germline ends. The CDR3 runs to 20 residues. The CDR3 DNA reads TGTGCCAGCAGCGCCAGACAGGGACGGGGGGGAAGGGACAACACCGGGGAGCTGTTTTTT. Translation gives CASSARQGRGGRDNTGELFF.

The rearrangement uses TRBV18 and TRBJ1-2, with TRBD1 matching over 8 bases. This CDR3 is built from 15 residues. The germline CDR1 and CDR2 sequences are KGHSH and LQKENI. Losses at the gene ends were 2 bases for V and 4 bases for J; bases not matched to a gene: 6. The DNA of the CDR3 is TGTGCCAGCTCACCAGGGCAGGGGGCTTCCTATGGCTACACCTTC. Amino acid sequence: CASSPGQGASYGYTF.

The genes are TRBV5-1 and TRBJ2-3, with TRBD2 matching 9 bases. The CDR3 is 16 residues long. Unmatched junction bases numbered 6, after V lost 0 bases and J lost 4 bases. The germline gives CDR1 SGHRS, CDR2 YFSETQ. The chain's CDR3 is CASSLDPAGGPDTQYF. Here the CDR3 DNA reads TGCGCCAGCAGCTTGGACCCAGCGGGGGGACCAGATACGCAGTATTTT.

The chain's CDR3 is CASSLASNEQYF. The CDR3 DNA is TGTGCCAGCAGCTTAGCTAGCAACGAGCAGTACTTC. The rearrangement joins TRBV7-9 to TRBJ2-7, with unresolved D. The V end lost 0 bases, the J end lost 5 bases, and 5 bases lay between the germline ends. CDR3 length: 12 amino acids. Germline CDR1 SEHNR, CDR2 FQNEAQ (reference sequence).

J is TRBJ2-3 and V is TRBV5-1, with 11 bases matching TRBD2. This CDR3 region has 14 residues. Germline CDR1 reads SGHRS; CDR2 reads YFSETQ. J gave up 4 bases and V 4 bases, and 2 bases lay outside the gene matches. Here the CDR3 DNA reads TGCGCCAGCAGCCCGACTAGCGGGGCAGATACGCAGTATTTT. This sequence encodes CASSPTSGADTQYF. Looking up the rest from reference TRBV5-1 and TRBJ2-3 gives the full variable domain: KAGVTQTPRYLIKTRGQQVTLSCSPISGHRSVSWYQQTPGQGLQFLFEYFSETQRNKGNFPGRFSGRQFSNSRSEMNVSTLELGDSALYLCASSPTSGADTQYFGPGTRLTVL.